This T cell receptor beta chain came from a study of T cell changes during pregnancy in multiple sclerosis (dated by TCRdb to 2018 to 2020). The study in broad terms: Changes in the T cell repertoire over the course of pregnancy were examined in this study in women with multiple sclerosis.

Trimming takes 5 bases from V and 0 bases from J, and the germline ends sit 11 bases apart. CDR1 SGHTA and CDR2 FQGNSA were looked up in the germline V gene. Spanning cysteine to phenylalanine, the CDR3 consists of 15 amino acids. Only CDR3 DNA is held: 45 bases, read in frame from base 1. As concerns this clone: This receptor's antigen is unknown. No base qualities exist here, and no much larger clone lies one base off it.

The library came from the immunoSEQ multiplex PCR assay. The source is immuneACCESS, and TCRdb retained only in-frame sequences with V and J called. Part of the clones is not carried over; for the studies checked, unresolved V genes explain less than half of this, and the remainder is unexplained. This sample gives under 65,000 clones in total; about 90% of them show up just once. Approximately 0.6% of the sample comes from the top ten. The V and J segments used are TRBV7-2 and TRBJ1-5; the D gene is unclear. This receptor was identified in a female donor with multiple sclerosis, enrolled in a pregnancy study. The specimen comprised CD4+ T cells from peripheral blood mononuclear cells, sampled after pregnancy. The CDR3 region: CASSQTDTSNQPQHF. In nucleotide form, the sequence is TGTGCCAGCAGCCAAACTGACACTAGCAATCAGCCCCAGCATTTT. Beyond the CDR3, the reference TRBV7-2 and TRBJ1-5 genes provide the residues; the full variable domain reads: GAGVSQSPSNKVTEKGKDVELRCDPISGHTALYWYRQSLGQGLEFLIYFQGNSAPDKSGLPSDRFSAERTGGSVSTLTIQRTQQEDSAVYLCASSQTDTSNQPQHFGDGTRLSIL.